This is a list of T cell receptor beta chains from one sample in a study of cytomegalovirus exposure and HLA in healthy donors. Assay used: immunoSEQ multiplex PCR; TCRdb lists only in-frame clones, some missing. The sample has around 190,000 clones; approximately 86% are singletons. Sample: PBMCs. Receptor source: a boy aged 2 to 9 in good health and CMV-seronegative. Both conserved end residues are trimmed from each CDR3.

j_call v_call cdr3_aa
TRBJ1-3 TRBV7-9 ASSFEGGSGNTIY
TRBJ2-3 TRBV19 ASSISAGGWADTQY
TRBJ2-5 TRBV6-5 ASSARQGRETQY
TRBJ1-2 TRBV18 ASSPPRRGEYGYT
NA TRBV2 ATKPPPLYEQY
TRBJ1-4 TRBV7-2 ASSLGLGKQGANEKLF
TRBJ2-5 TRBV2 ASREDRLQETQY
TRBJ1-2 TRBV5-1 ASRYDNGGIGYGYT
TRBJ2-7 TRBV29-1 SVLEPGQGFVEQY
TRBJ1-4 TRBV5-1 ASRPGQGNEKLF
TRBJ1-1 TRBV7-2 ASSLDPIQGAF
TRBJ1-1 TRBV4-1 ASSQGPGQPNTEAF
TRBJ2-3 TRBV19 ASSPLARGSTDTQY
TRBJ2-3 TRBV6-5 ASKYRGLSTDTQY
TRBJ1-2 TRBV19 ASSYQTGGRGYT
TRBJ2-2 TRBV18 ASSPDLGAGELF
TRBJ1-4 TRBV27 ASSFSGQGGEKLF